This TCR beta chain was recorded in a study of PD-L1 blockade in urothelial cancer listed by TCRdb under 2017. Concerning the study at large: All patients started therapy around 2014 and received atezolizumab 1,200 mg intravenously every 3 weeks. Blood samples gave a median of around 140,000 T cells and approximately 80,000 unique TCRs, with a median clonality of approximately 0.08. In the same patients, pretreatment tumors underwent whole exome sequencing and RNA sequencing in addition to TCR sequencing. An ECOG performance status of 0 or 1 was recorded for the patients, and 0 to 3 prior chemotherapy regimens had been received by the patients. About 85% of the roughly 29 patients were identified as males with urothelial cancer of bladder origin, and a prior smoking history was reported by 18 of 29 patients. Pretreatment tumor samples, along with matched peripheral blood collected serially before and after atezolizumab treatment, underwent TCR sequencing. Blood samples were analyzed at 3 weeks after treatment start (second dose) and at 6 weeks after treatment start. Durable clinical benefit was achieved by nine patients but not by the remaining 20. Durable clinical benefit was defined as progression-free survival longer than 6 months, and TCR features were also tested against progression-free and overall survival. Somatic, immune and clinical correlates of response to PD-L1 blockade with atezolizumab in urothelial cancer were the focus of an exploratory multi-omic analysis. Approximately 30 patients had pretreatment blood TCR-seq, about 24 had at least one posttreatment blood collection, and about 24 had tumor TCR-seq. Overall study results and their limits: Among patients with durable benefit, tumor-associated TCR clones showed greater expansion in peripheral blood 3 weeks after treatment started (n = 22, p = 0.022). Small sample size (n of about 29) and many exploratory analyses mean the results are intended to be hypothesis-generating. Improved progression-free and overall survival was found to be associated with pretreatment peripheral blood TCR clonality below the median.

Each PCR received spiked-in synthetic TCR analog templates so that absolute template abundance could be estimated from read counts. Using the immunoSEQ assay, TCRbeta CDR3 regions were amplified from genomic DNA with bias-controlled V and J gene primers. Sequencing of rearranged TCRbeta segments was performed at approximately 20X coverage. Per the source publication's procedure: Sequencing errors were corrected by clustering, and CDR3s were annotated against IMGT so that V, D and J genes could be assigned. Downstream analyses used only productive TCRbeta rearrangements, leaving out any out-of-frame or stop-codon sequences. To compute clonality, Shannon entropy was normalized by the log of the number of unique productive sequences and then subtracted from one. Clones differing between time points or between blood and tumor were identified using Fisher's exact test with Benjamini-Hochberg correction, with an adjusted p below 0.01 applied as the threshold. This immuneACCESS table, as held by TCRdb, lists in-frame sequences with V and J called but not all clones. Of the missing ones, under half trace to an unresolved V gene in checked studies; the others have no known cause. Clone size and V and J calls were adopted from that table, with D and trimming inferred from the DNA. Recorded for this sample are almost 50,000 clones; approximately 79% of them occurred a single time. Of the sample, 2.5% to 3.5% falls within the top ten clones.

The CDR3, from cysteine to phenylalanine, totals 15 residues. Of all the DNA, just the CDR3 is kept, 45 bases in frame from base 1. The germline ends are 15 bases apart after V is trimmed by 0 bases and J by 6 bases. CDR1 and CDR2 are read off the germline V gene as SGHTS and YDEGEE. This clone was observed a single time. Its binding antigen is unknown. Base qualities are not at hand, and no much larger clone is one base apart. Taken with the paper, the label for time point translates to: pretreatment peripheral blood. A total of under 30 patients with locally advanced or metastatic urothelial carcinoma, treated at Memorial Sloan Kettering on a trial protocol, made up the cohort. Peripheral blood mononuclear cells were collected from each patient pretreatment and during treatment, giving between 1 and 8 total time points per patient. The Qiagen DNeasy Blood extraction kit was used to purify genomic DNA from total PBMCs and tumor samples. PBMCs were collected pretreatment and during treatment and were isolated and stored as previously described.

The source was PBMCs, collected around atezolizumab (anti-PD-L1) treatment. The chain links TRBV5-8 with TRBJ1-2; confidence is insufficient to name the D gene. This clonotype was sampled from a man in his 70s with urothelial cancer. The nucleotides read TGTGCCAGCAGCTTGGAAGTCATCTCGGTGAATGGCTACACCTTC. Translated, this gives CASSLEVISVNGYTF.